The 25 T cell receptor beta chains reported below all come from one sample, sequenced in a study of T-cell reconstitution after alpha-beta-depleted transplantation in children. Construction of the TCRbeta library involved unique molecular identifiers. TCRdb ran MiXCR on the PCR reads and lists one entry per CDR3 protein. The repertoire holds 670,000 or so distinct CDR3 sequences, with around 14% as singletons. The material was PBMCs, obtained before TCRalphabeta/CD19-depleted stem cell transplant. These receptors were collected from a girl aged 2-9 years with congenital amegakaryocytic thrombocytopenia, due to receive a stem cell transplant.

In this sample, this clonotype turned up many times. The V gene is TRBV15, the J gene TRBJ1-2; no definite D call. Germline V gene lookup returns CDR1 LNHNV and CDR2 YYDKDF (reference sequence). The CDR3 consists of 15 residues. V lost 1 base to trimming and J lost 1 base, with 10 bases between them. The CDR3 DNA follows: TGTGCCACCAGCAGAGCCCCTTTCGATAACTATGGCTACACCTTC. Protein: CATSRAPFDNYGYTF.

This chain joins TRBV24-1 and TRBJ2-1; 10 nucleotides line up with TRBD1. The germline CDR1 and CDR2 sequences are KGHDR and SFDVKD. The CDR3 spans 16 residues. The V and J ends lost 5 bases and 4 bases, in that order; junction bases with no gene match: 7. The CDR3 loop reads CATSGVTGGLYNEQFF. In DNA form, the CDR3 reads TGTGCCACCAGTGGGGTGACAGGGGGCCTGTACAATGAGCAGTTCTTC.

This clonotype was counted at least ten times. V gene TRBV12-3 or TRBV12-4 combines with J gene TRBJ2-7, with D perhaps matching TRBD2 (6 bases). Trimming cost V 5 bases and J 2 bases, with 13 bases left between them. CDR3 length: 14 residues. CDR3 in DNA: TGTGCCAGCAGTGCTTTTGCGGGGACCTACGAGCAGTACTTC. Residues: CASSAFAGTYEQYF.

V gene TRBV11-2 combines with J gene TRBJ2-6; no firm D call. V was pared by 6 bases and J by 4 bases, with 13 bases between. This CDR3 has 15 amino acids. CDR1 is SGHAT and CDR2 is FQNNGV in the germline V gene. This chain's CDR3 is CASSFRRPGANVLTF. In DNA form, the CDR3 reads TGTGCCAGCAGTTTTAGACGGCCCGGGGCCAACGTCCTGACTTTC.

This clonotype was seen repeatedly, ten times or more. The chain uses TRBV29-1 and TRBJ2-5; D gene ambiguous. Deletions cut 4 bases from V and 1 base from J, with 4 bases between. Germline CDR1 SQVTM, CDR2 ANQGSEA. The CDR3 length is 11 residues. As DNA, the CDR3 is TGCAGCGTTGTTCTCCAAGAGACCCAGTACTTC. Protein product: CSVVLQETQYF.

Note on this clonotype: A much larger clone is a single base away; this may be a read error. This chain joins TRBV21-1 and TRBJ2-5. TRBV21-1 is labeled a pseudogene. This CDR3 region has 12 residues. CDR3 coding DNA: TGTGCCAGCAGCAGAGCAGGGGAGACCCAGTACTTC. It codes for CASSRAGETQYF.

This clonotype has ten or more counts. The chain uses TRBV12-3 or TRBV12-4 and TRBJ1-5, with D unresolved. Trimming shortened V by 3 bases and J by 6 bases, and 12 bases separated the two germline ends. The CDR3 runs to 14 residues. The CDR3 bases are TGTGCCAGCAGTTTCGGCGGCGGAATTCAGCCCCAGCATTTT. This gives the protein CASSFGGGIQPQHF.

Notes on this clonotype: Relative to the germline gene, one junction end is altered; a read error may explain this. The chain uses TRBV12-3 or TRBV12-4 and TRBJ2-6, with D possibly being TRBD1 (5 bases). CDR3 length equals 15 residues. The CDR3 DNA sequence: TGTGCCAGCAGTGAGCACACCTCTGGGGCCAACGCCCTGACTTTC. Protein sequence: CASSEHTSGANALTF.

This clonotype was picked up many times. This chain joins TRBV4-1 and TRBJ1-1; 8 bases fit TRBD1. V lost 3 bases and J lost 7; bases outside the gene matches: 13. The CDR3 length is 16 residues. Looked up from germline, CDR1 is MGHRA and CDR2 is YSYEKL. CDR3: CASSQDDRGFESEAFF. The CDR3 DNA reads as TGCGCCAGCAGCCAGGATGACAGGGGATTTGAGAGTGAAGCTTTCTTT.

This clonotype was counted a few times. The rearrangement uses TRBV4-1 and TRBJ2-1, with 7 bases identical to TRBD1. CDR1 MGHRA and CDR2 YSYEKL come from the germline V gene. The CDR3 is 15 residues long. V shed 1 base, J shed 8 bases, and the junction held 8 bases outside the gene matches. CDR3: CASSQVVRGRDEQFF. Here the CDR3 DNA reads TGCGCCAGCAGCCAAGTTGTGAGGGGGCGGGATGAGCAGTTCTTC.

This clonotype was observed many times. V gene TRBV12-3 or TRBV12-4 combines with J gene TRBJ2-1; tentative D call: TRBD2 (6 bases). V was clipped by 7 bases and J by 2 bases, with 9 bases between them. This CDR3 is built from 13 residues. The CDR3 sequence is CASKAGTYNEQFF. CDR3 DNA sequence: TGTGCCAGCAAGGCGGGGACCTACAATGAGCAGTTCTTC.

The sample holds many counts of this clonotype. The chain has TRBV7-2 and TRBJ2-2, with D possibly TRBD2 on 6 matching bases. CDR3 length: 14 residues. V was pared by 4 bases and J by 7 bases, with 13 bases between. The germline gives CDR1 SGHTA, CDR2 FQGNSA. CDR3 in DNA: TGTGCCAGCAGCTCAGGACTATTCCTCGGGGAGCTGTTTTTT. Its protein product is CASSSGLFLGELFF.

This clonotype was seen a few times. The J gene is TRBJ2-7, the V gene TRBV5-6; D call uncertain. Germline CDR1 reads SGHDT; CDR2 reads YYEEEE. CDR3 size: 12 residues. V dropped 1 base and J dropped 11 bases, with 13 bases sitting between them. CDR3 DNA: TGTGCCAGCAGCTTGAGCCCGAGTGTTGAGTACTTC. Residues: CASSLSPSVEYF. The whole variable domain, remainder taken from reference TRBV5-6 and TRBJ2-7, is DAGVTQSPTHLIKTRGQQVTLRCSPKSGHDTVSWYQQALGQGPQFIFQYYEEEERQRGNFPDRFSGHQFPNYSSELNVNALLLGDSALYLCASSLSPSVEYFGPGTRLTVT.

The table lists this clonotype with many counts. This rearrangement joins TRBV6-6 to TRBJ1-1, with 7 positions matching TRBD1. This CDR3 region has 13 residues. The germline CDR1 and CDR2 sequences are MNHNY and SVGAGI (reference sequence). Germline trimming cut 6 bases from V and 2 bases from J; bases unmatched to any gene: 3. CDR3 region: CASRWTGNTEAFF. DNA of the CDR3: TGTGCCAGCAGGTGGACAGGTAACACTGAAGCTTTCTTT.

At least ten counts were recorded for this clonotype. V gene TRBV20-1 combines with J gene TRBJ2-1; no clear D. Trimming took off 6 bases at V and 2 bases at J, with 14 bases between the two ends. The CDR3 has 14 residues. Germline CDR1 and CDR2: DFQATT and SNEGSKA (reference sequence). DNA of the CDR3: TGCAGTGCCAGTAGGCCGGAGACCTACAATGAGCAGTTCTTC. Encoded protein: CSASRPETYNEQFF.

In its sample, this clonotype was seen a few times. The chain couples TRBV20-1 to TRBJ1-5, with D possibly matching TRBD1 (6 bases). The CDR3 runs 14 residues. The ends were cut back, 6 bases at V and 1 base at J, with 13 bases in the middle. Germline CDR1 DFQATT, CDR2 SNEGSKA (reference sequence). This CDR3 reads CSALYGGSNQPQHF. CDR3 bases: TGCAGTGCACTCTACGGGGGCAGCAATCAGCCCCAGCATTTT.

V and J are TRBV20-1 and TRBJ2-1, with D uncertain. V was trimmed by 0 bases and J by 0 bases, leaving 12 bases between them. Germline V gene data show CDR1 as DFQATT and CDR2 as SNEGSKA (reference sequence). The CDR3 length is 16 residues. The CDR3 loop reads CSARDPRPVSYNEQFF. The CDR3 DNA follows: TGCAGTGCTAGAGATCCAAGGCCGGTCTCCTACAATGAGCAGTTCTTC.

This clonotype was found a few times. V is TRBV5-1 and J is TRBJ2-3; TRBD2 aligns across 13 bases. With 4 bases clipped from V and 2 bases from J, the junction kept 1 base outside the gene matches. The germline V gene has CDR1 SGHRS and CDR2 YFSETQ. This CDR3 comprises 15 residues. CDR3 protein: CASSTSGRATDTQYF. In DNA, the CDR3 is TGCGCCAGCAGCACTAGCGGGAGGGCCACAGATACGCAGTATTTT. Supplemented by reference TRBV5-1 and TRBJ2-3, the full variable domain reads KAGVTQTPRYLIKTRGQQVTLSCSPISGHRSVSWYQQTPGQGLQFLFEYFSETQRNKGNFPGRFSGRQFSNSRSEMNVSTLELGDSALYLCASSTSGRATDTQYFGPGTRLTVL.

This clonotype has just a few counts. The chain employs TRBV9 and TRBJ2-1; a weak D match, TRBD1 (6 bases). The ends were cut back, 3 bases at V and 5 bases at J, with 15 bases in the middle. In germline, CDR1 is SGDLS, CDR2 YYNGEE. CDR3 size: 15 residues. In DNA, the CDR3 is TGTGCCAGCAGCGGCTCCCGGGACATCAACAATGAGCAGTTCTTC. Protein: CASSGSRDINNEQFF.

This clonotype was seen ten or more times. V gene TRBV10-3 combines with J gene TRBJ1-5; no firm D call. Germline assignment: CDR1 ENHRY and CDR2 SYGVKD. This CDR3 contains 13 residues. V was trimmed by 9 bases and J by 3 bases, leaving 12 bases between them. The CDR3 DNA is TGTGCCATAAATGGGGATCTCAATCAGCCCCAGCATTTT. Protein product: CAINGDLNQPQHF.

In nucleotides, the CDR3 is TGCGCCAGCAGCGGGATAGCAGAGACCCAGTACTTC. This sequence encodes CASSGIAETQYF. The chain carries TRBV5-1 and TRBJ2-5; D remains ambiguous. Looked up from germline, CDR1 is SGHRS and CDR2 is YFSETQ. The V gene lost 4 bases and the J gene lost 4 bases, with 8 bases spanning the gap. The CDR3 consists of 12 residues.

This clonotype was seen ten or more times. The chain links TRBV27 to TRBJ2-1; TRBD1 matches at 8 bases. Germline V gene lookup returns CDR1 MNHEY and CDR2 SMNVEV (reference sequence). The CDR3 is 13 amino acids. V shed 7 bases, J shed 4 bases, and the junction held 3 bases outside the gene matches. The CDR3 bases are TGTGCCAGCAACCGGGACAGGTACAATGAGCAGTTCTTC. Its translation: CASNRDRYNEQFF.

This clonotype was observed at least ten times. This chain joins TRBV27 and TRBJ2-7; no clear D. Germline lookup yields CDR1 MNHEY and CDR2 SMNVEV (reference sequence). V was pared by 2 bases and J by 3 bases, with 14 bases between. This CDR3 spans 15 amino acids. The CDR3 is CASSLGPGQGYEQYF. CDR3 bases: TGTGCCAGCAGTTTAGGTCCGGGCCAAGGCTACGAGCAGTACTTC.

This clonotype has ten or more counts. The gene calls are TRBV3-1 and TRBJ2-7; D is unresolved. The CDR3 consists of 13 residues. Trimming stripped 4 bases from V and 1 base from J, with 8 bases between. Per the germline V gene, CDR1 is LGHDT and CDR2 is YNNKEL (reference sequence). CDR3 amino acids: CASSLSASYEQYF. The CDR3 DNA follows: TGTGCCAGCAGCCTAAGCGCTTCCTACGAGCAGTACTTC.

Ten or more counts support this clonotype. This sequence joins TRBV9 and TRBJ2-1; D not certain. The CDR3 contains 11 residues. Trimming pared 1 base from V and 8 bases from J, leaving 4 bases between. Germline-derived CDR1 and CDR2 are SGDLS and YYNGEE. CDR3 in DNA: TGTGCCAGCAGCGTAAACCATGAGCAGTTCTTC. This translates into CASSVNHEQFF.